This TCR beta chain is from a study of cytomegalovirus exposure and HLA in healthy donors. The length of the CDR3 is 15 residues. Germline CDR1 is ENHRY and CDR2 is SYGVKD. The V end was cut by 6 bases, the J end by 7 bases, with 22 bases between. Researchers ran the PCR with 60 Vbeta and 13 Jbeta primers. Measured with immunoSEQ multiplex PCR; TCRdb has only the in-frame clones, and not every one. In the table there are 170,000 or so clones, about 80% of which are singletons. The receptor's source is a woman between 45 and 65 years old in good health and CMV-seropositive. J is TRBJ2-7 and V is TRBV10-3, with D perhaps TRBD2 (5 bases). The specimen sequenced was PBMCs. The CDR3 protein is CAIRPSHQVPGEQYF. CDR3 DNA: TGTGCCATCAGACCGAGCCACCAGGTGCCGGGGGAGCAGTACTTC.